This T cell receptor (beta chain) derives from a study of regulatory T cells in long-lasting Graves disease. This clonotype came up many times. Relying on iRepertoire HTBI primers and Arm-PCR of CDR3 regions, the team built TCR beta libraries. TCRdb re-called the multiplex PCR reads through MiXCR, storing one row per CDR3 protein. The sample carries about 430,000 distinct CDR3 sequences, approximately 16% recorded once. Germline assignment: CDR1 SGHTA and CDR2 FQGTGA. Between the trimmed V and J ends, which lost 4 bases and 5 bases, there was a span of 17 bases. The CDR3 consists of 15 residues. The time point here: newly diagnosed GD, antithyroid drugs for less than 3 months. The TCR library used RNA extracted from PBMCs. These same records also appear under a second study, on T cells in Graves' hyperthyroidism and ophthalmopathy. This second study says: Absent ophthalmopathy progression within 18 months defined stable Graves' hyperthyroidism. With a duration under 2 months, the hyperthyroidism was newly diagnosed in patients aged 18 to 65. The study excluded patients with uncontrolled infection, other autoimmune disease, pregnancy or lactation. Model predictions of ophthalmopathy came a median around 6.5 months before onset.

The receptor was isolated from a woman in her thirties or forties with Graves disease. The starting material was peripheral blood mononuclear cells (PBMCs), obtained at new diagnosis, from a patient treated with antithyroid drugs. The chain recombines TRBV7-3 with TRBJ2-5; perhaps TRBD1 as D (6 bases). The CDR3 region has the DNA TGTGCCAGCAGCTCCACGGGACACCCAGAGGAGACCCAGTACTTC. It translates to CASSSTGHPEETQYF.